This TCR beta chain comes out of a study of post-analysis software for immune sequencing data. Study overall: There were relapsing-remitting, secondary progressive and progressive-relapsing multiple sclerosis among the disease courses included. Study findings and constraints: A significant reduction in normalized Chao1 diversity was observed in multiple sclerosis patients versus controls. In patients, TRBV5-6, TRBV5-1 and TRBV20-1 belonged to several TRBV segments found more frequently than in controls. Samples from one preparation batch, clustered by F measure, grouped strongly together.

TCR beta libraries were prepared from cDNA with unique molecular identifiers. There were 1 to 10 million T cells, and about half a million cDNA molecules came from them. TCRdb reprocessed the PCR reads via MiXCR and lists one record per CDR3 protein. Among 820,000 or so distinct CDR3 sequences, 53% were seen once, and the ten largest hold about 4.5%. This clonotype occurred a few times. What it binds is not known. The ends were cut back, 5 bases at V and 1 base at J, with 11 bases in the middle. The CDR3 extends over 14 amino acids. Germline V lookup: CDR1 SGHAT, CDR2 FQNNGV. The receptor's source is a girl aged 5-17 years with multiple sclerosis. The chain uses TRBV11-2 and TRBJ2-5; D possibly corresponds to TRBD1 (6 bases). Sequencing was performed on blood. The CDR3 DNA reads TGTGCCAGCAGCCCCTGGACAGTCCAAGAGACCCAGTACTTC. Translating it yields CASSPWTVQETQYF.